Following are 12 T cell receptor beta chains from one sample sequenced in a study of cytomegalovirus exposure and HLA in healthy donors. 13 Jbeta primers and 60 Vbeta primers were used for the PCR. Clones were read by immunoSEQ multiplex PCR, and TCRdb kept only the in-frame ones, dropping some. The sample includes about 55,000 clones, about 76% of them seen just once. Input material: PBMCs. The origin of the receptors is a female donor in good health and CMV-seronegative.

This sequence joins TRBV7-9 and TRBJ1-1; 8 nucleotides agree with TRBD1. CDR1 is SEHNR and CDR2 is FQNEAQ in the germline V gene (reference sequence). Unmatched junction bases numbered 7, after V lost 6 bases and J lost 1 base. This CDR3 is 15 amino acids long. The chain's CDR3 is CASRLPDRGNTEAFF. The CDR3 DNA reads TGTGCCAGCAGATTGCCCGACAGGGGGAACACTGAAGCTTTCTTT.

This chain links TRBV7-9 with TRBJ2-1; 7 bases agree with TRBD1. V dropped 5 bases and J dropped 0; count of bases not matched to a gene: 7. The CDR3 runs 16 residues. Germline values: CDR1 SEHNR, CDR2 FQNEAQ (reference sequence). The CDR3 loop is CASSTNSGGSYNEQFF. CDR3 sequence (DNA): TGTGCCAGCAGCACGAACTCAGGGGGCTCCTACAATGAGCAGTTCTTC.

The chain joins TRBV18 to TRBJ2-4, with TRBD2 identical over 8 bases. Germline assignment: CDR1 KGHSH and CDR2 LQKENI. The CDR3 is 16 residues long. The J segment lost 6 bases and the V segment lost 3 bases, leaving 10 bases of the junction unmatched. Written as DNA, the CDR3 is TGTGCCAGCTCACCGCGGACACACACTAGCGGAAACATTCAGTACTTC. As protein: CASSPRTHTSGNIQYF.

This chain uses TRBV4-2 with TRBJ2-1, with 12 bases lining up with TRBD2. V lost 4 bases, J lost 7 bases, and 17 bases stayed unmatched. CDR1 and CDR2 (germline): LGHNA, YNFKEQ. The CDR3 is made up of 19 amino acids. CDR3 region: CASSLRSPPSGRGRNEQFF. The CDR3 region has the DNA TGTGCCAGCAGCCTAAGATCCCCTCCTAGCGGGAGGGGTCGGAATGAGCAGTTCTTC.

The genes are TRBV6-5 and TRBJ1-5; D might be TRBD1 (6 bases). There are 12 residues in the CDR3. The V and J ends lost 10 bases and 7 bases respectively, with 14 bases between them. Germline-derived CDR1 and CDR2 are MNHEY and SVGAGI. The CDR3 is CATKGVGQPQHF. CDR3 DNA: TGTGCCACCAAGGGGGTTGGCCAGCCCCAGCATTTT.

CDR3 sequence reads: CASSLDLGSSYNEQFF. The CDR3 DNA reads TGTGCCAGCAGCTTAGACCTAGGTAGCTCCTACAATGAGCAGTTCTTC. The chain employs TRBV7-9 and TRBJ2-1, with unresolved D. Germline V lookup: CDR1 SEHNR, CDR2 FQNEAQ (reference sequence). This CDR3 is built from 16 residues. V lost 1 base and J 0 bases, leaving 10 bases between the germline ends.

This chain uses TRBV18 with TRBJ2-7; TRBD1 might be the D (5 bases). The CDR3 has 16 amino acids. V lost 6 bases to trimming and J lost 0 bases, with 18 bases between them. Germline assignment: CDR1 KGHSH and CDR2 LQKENI. The CDR3 sequence: CASSPATARSSYEQYF. In nucleotides, the CDR3 is TGTGCCAGCTCGCCAGCGACAGCAAGAAGCTCCTACGAGCAGTACTTC.

The chain carries TRBV19 and TRBJ1-2, with 9 bases that match TRBD1. CDR1 and CDR2 from the germline V gene are LNHDA and SQIVND (reference sequence). This CDR3 spans 16 amino acids. V dropped 2 bases and J dropped 4; count of bases not matched to a gene: 8. In nucleotides, the CDR3 is TGTGCCAGTAGTATAACAGTAGCGGACAGGGGCTATGGCTACACCTTC. Its protein is CASSITVADRGYGYTF.

The genes are TRBV29-1 and TRBJ2-3; D might be TRBD1 (5 bases). Between the trimmed V and J ends, which lost 6 bases and 0 bases, there was a span of 13 bases. This CDR3 is 14 amino acids long. CDR1 is SQVTM, CDR2 ANQGSEA, per germline. The CDR3 sequence: CSVKGVTSTDTQYF. CDR3 coding DNA: TGCAGCGTCAAAGGGGTGACTAGCACAGATACGCAGTATTTT.

This sequence joins TRBV27 and TRBJ2-7; 13 bases are shared with TRBD2. The germline CDR1 and CDR2 sequences are MNHEY and SMNVEV (reference sequence). This CDR3 region has 14 residues. Losses at the gene ends were 6 bases for V and 4 bases for J; bases not matched to a gene: 3. The CDR3 is CASRPGLAGYEQYF. The CDR3 region has the DNA TGTGCCAGCAGACCGGGACTAGCGGGATACGAGCAGTACTTC.

The J gene is TRBJ2-3, the V gene TRBV28; a possible D gene is TRBD2 (5 bases). The CDR3 extends over 14 amino acids. In germline, CDR1 is MDHEN, CDR2 SYDVKM. Trimming stripped 5 bases from V and 1 base from J, with 10 bases between. The CDR3 loop is CASSRLLRTDTQYF. The CDR3 DNA is TGTGCCAGCAGTCGACTACTACGCACAGATACGCAGTATTTT.

The V call is TRBV11-3, the J call TRBJ2-1; 13 bases align to TRBD2. The trim removed 1 base at V and 8 bases at J, leaving 5 bases unmatched. The CDR3 contains 16 residues. Germline values: CDR1 SGHNT, CDR2 YENEEA. CDR3 nucleotides: TGTGCCAGCAGCTTAGGACTAGCGGGAGGATGGGATGAGCAGTTCTTC. Translation: CASSLGLAGGWDEQFF. The full variable domain, with the rest looked up from reference TRBV11-3 and TRBJ2-1, is EAGVVQSPRYKIIEKKQPVAFWCNPISGHNTLYWYLQNLGQGPELLIRYENEEAVDDSQLPKDRFSAERLKGVDSTLKIQPAELGDSAVYLCASSLGLAGGWDEQFFGPGTRLTVL.